Here is one T cell receptor beta chain with its context. Measured with immunoSEQ multiplex PCR; TCRdb has only the in-frame clones, and not every one. Of about 59,000 clones in the sample, roughly 80% were seen once. Single viable CD3+CD4+CD8-CD45RO+ cells were sorted as the memory CD4+ T cells. The sample comes from a study of memory CD4+ T cells and cytomegalovirus serostatus. The length of the CDR3 is 13 residues. V lost 7 bases, J lost 5 bases, and 12 bases lay in between. In germline, CDR1 is SGHNT, CDR2 YYREEE (reference sequence). This receptor was identified in an adult in good health and CMV-seronegative. Some clones in this sample may be carry-over from other donors' samples. V usage is TRBV5-4 and J usage is TRBJ2-2; no clear D. What was sequenced was memory CD4+ T cells from blood. CDR3 sequence: CASQPRDTGELFF. CDR3 DNA: TGTGCCAGCCAACCCAGAGATACCGGGGAGCTGTTTTTT.